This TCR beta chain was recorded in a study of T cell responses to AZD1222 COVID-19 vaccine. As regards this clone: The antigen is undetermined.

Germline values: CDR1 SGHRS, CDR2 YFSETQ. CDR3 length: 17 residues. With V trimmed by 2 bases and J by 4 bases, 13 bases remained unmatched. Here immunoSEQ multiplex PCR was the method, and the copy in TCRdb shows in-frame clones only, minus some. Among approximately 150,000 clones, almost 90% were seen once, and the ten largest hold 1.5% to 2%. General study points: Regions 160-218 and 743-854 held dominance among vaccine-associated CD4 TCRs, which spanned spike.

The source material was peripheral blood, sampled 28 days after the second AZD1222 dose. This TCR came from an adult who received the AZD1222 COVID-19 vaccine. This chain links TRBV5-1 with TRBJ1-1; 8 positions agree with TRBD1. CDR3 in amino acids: CASSFRGTGPSGTEAFF. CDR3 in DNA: TGCGCCAGCAGCTTTAGGGGGACAGGACCATCGGGCACTGAAGCTTTCTTT.